Listed below are T cell receptor beta chains from one sample, sequenced in a study of cytomegalovirus exposure and HLA in healthy donors. Profiling relied on immunoSEQ multiplex PCR, and the TCRdb table lists in-frame clones only, not all of them. The sample comprises approximately 53,000 clones, around 70% of which are singletons, and 9.1% rests with the top ten. Sequencing was carried out using PBMCs. These receptor sequences come from a woman between 45 and 60 years old in good health and CMV-seronegative. CDR3s include the opening cysteine and the closing phenylalanine or tryptophan. Each record gives: clone size, CDR3 length, J gene, D gene, V gene, CDR3 protein, CDR3 DNA. A D gene is named only where the DNA matches it firmly. Clone sizes are given selectively: once, few, many, or a class where the clone is expanded.

abundance: NA
len: 16
j_gene: TRBJ2-7
d_gene: TRBD2
v_gene: TRBV7-2
CDR3aa: CASSLVGAGVSYEQYF
CDR3nt: TGTGCCAGCAGCTTAGTCGGAGCGGGAGTGTCCTACGAGCAGTACTTC

abundance: few
len: 13
j_gene: TRBJ1-2
d_gene: NA
v_gene: TRBV5-1
CDR3aa: CASSLERVDGYTF
CDR3nt: TGCGCCAGCAGCTTGGAGAGGGTTGACGGCTACACCTTC

abundance: NA
len: 12
j_gene: TRBJ2-1
d_gene: TRBD1
v_gene: TRBV30
CDR3aa: CAWGTAHNEQFF
CDR3nt: TGTGCCTGGGGGACAGCCCACAATGAGCAGTTCTTC

abundance: NA
len: 18
j_gene: TRBJ1-2
d_gene: NA
v_gene: TRBV4-3
CDR3aa: CASSQELTIQANNYGYTF
CDR3nt: TGCGCCAGCAGCCAAGAATTGACCATACAGGCAAATAACTATGGCTACACCTTC

abundance: NA
len: 14
j_gene: TRBJ2-7
d_gene: TRBD1
v_gene: TRBV13
CDR3aa: CASSERQGAYEQYF
CDR3nt: TGTGCCAGCAGCGAAAGACAGGGGGCCTACGAGCAGTACTTC

abundance: NA
len: 13
j_gene: TRBJ2-2
d_gene: TRBD2
v_gene: TRBV30
CDR3aa: CAWMSSGRGELFF
CDR3nt: TGTGCCTGGATGTCTAGCGGGAGGGGGGAGCTGTTTTTT

abundance: once
len: 21
j_gene: TRBJ2-3
d_gene: TRBD1
v_gene: TRBV10-3
CDR3aa: CAISESRGTGGPLSSTDTQYF
CDR3nt: TGTGCCATCAGTGAGTCGAGGGGGACAGGGGGGCCCCTGTCTAGCACAGATACGCAGTATTTT

abundance: NA
len: 12
j_gene: TRBJ1-2
d_gene: TRBD1
v_gene: TRBV29-1
CDR3aa: CSVGDRDYGYTF
CDR3nt: TGCAGCGTTGGGGACAGGGATTATGGCTACACCTTC

abundance: few
len: 15
j_gene: TRBJ2-3
d_gene: TRBD1
v_gene: TRBV6-5
CDR3aa: CASSSPGQGTDTQYF
CDR3nt: TGTGCCAGCAGTTCCCCGGGACAGGGCACAGATACGCAGTATTTT

abundance: NA
len: 17
j_gene: TRBJ2-2
d_gene: NA
v_gene: TRBV5-4
CDR3aa: CASSLGGPRRVAGELFF
CDR3nt: TGTGCCAGCAGCTTGGGTGGCCCAAGACGGGTGGCCGGGGAGCTGTTTTTT

abundance: NA
len: 15
j_gene: TRBJ1-5
d_gene: TRBD1
v_gene: TRBV19
CDR3aa: CASSTRQGAVQPQHF
CDR3nt: TGTGCCAGTAGTACCCGACAGGGGGCGGTCCAGCCCCAGCATTTT

abundance: NA
len: 15
j_gene: TRBJ1-2
d_gene: TRBD1
v_gene: TRBV18
CDR3aa: CASSPPLQGSYGYTF
CDR3nt: TGTGCCAGCTCACCACCCTTACAGGGGTCTTATGGCTACACCTTC

abundance: NA
len: 17
j_gene: TRBJ2-1
d_gene: TRBD2
v_gene: TRBV5-6
CDR3aa: CASSLASGTSGENEQFF
CDR3nt: TGTGCCAGCAGCTTGGCCTCCGGGACTAGCGGGGAGAATGAGCAGTTCTTC

abundance: NA
len: 15
j_gene: TRBJ1-2
d_gene: NA
v_gene: TRBV28
CDR3aa: CASSLAGEGWVGYTF
CDR3nt: TGTGCCAGCAGTTTAGCAGGCGAGGGATGGGTGGGCTACACCTTC

abundance: NA
len: 15
j_gene: TRBJ2-4
d_gene: TRBD2
v_gene: TRBV6-5
CDR3aa: CASSPRGGSKNIQYF
CDR3nt: TGTGCCAGCAGTCCTCGGGGGGGCTCCAAAAACATTCAGTACTTC

abundance: once
len: 15
j_gene: TRBJ1-6
d_gene: TRBD1
v_gene: TRBV7-2
CDR3aa: CASSSQGVNNSPLHF
CDR3nt: TGTGCCAGCAGCTCCCAGGGGGTAAATAATTCACCCCTCCACTTT

abundance: NA
len: 14
j_gene: TRBJ1-5
d_gene: NA
v_gene: TRBV10-3
CDR3aa: CAISGGLSGQPQHF
CDR3nt: TGTGCCATCAGTGGTGGGCTCTCGGGACAGCCCCAGCATTTT

abundance: NA
len: 16
j_gene: TRBJ1-5
d_gene: NA
v_gene: TRBV30
CDR3aa: CAWSAGTAQGNQPQHF
CDR3nt: TGTGCCTGGAGCGCTGGAACAGCCCAGGGCAATCAGCCCCAGCATTTT

abundance: NA
len: 16
j_gene: TRBJ1-1
d_gene: NA
v_gene: TRBV18
CDR3aa: CASSPPMGRENTEAFF
CDR3nt: TGTGCCAGCTCACCACCAATGGGCAGGGAGAACACTGAAGCTTTCTTT

abundance: NA
len: 14
j_gene: TRBJ2-7
d_gene: NA
v_gene: TRBV18
CDR3aa: CASSPGGTTYEQYF
CDR3nt: TGTGCCAGCTCACCTGGGGGGACCACCTACGAGCAGTACTTC

abundance: NA
len: 13
j_gene: TRBJ1-1
d_gene: NA
v_gene: TRBV7-8
CDR3aa: CASSPQGRTEAFF
CDR3nt: TGTGCCAGCAGTCCCCAGGGGCGTACTGAAGCTTTCTTT

abundance: NA
len: 16
j_gene: TRBJ2-2
d_gene: TRBD2
v_gene: TRBV7-3
CDR3aa: CASSLRLAGGAGELFF
CDR3nt: TGTGCCAGCAGCCTCCGACTAGCGGGAGGCGCCGGGGAGCTGTTTTTT

abundance: NA
len: 15
j_gene: TRBJ2-5
d_gene: NA
v_gene: TRBV6-5
CDR3aa: CASKEGGAVLKTQYF
CDR3nt: TGTGCCAGCAAGGAGGGGGGGGCGGTTTTAAAGACCCAGTACTTC

abundance: NA
len: 11
j_gene: TRBJ1-1
d_gene: NA
v_gene: TRBV10-3
CDR3aa: CASGVGTEAFF
CDR3nt: TGTGCCTCGGGGGTTGGCACTGAAGCTTTCTTT

abundance: NA
len: 16
j_gene: TRBJ2-1
d_gene: NA
v_gene: TRBV21-1
CDR3aa: CASSKKGGADYNEQFF
CDR3nt: TGTGCCAGCAGCAAAAAAGGCGGGGCGGATTACAATGAGCAGTTCTTC

abundance: NA
len: 15
j_gene: TRBJ2-1
d_gene: NA
v_gene: TRBV7-3
CDR3aa: CASSPEGSSYNEQFF
CDR3nt: TGTGCCAGCAGCCCGGAGGGGAGCTCCTACAATGAGCAGTTCTTC

abundance: NA
len: 15
j_gene: TRBJ1-3
d_gene: NA
v_gene: TRBV28
CDR3aa: CASSLTASSGNTIYF
CDR3nt: TGTGCCAGCAGTCTGACAGCCTCCTCTGGAAACACCATATATTTT

abundance: few
len: 15
j_gene: TRBJ2-1
d_gene: NA
v_gene: TRBV19
CDR3aa: CASSIVNTLYNEQFF
CDR3nt: TGTGCCAGTAGTATTGTGAACACCCTGTACAATGAGCAGTTCTTC

abundance: NA
len: 17
j_gene: TRBJ2-5
d_gene: NA
v_gene: TRBV11-2
CDR3aa: CASSLGSLPQGQETQYF
CDR3nt: TGTGCCAGCAGCTTAGGGTCCCTCCCACAGGGACAAGAGACCCAGTACTTC

abundance: NA
len: 16
j_gene: TRBJ2-5
d_gene: NA
v_gene: TRBV4-1
CDR3aa: CASSQGEGGRLETQYF
CDR3nt: TGCGCCAGCAGCCAAGGCGAGGGGGGGAGGTTAGAGACCCAGTACTTC

abundance: NA
len: 15
j_gene: TRBJ2-1
d_gene: NA
v_gene: TRBV7-3
CDR3aa: CASSLLEGSYNEQFF
CDR3nt: TGTGCCAGCAGCTTACTGGAGGGATCCTACAATGAGCAGTTCTTC

abundance: NA
len: 14
j_gene: TRBJ2-7
d_gene: TRBD2
v_gene: TRBV28
CDR3aa: CASSLRAGAGEQYF
CDR3nt: TGTGCCAGCAGTTTAAGGGCGGGAGCCGGCGAGCAGTACTTC

abundance: few
len: 15
j_gene: TRBJ2-7
d_gene: NA
v_gene: TRBV2
CDR3aa: CASSGVAASSYEQYF
CDR3nt: TGTGCCAGCAGTGGAGTGGCGGCGAGCTCCTACGAGCAGTACTTC

abundance: NA
len: 14
j_gene: TRBJ1-2
d_gene: NA
v_gene: TRBV5-8
CDR3aa: CASSLGEMFYGYTF
CDR3nt: TGTGCCAGCAGCTTGGGGGAGATGTTCTATGGCTACACCTTC

abundance: NA
len: 14
j_gene: TRBJ1-6
d_gene: NA
v_gene: TRBV9
CDR3aa: CASSVTAGNSPLHF
CDR3nt: TGTGCCAGCAGCGTGACTGCGGGTAATTCACCCCTCCACTTT

abundance: NA
len: 14
j_gene: TRBJ2-1
d_gene: TRBD1
v_gene: TRBV6-1
CDR3aa: CASSELGGSSEQFF
CDR3nt: TGTGCCAGCAGTGAACTAGGGGGCTCGAGTGAGCAGTTCTTC

abundance: few
len: 14
j_gene: TRBJ2-1
d_gene: TRBD2
v_gene: TRBV18
CDR3aa: CASSPQRGGNEQFF
CDR3nt: TGTGCCAGCTCACCCCAGCGGGGGGGAAATGAGCAGTTCTTC

abundance: NA
len: 16
j_gene: TRBJ2-5
d_gene: TRBD2
v_gene: TRBV15
CDR3aa: CATSGGLAGVQETQYF
CDR3nt: TGTGCCACCAGCGGCGGCCTAGCGGGCGTGCAAGAGACCCAGTACTTC

abundance: few
len: 12
j_gene: TRBJ1-3
d_gene: NA
v_gene: TRBV28
CDR3aa: CASSPDRDTIYF
CDR3nt: TGTGCCAGCAGTCCCGACCGGGACACCATATATTTT

abundance: NA
len: 16
j_gene: TRBJ2-1
d_gene: TRBD1
v_gene: TRBV9
CDR3aa: CASSVAGTVSYNEQFF
CDR3nt: TGTGCCAGCAGCGTAGCCGGGACAGTTTCCTACAATGAGCAGTTCTTC

abundance: NA
len: 14
j_gene: TRBJ2-3
d_gene: TRBD2
v_gene: TRBV4-3
CDR3aa: CASSPRGGADTQYF
CDR3nt: TGCGCCAGCAGCCCACGCGGGGGGGCAGATACGCAGTATTTT

abundance: NA
len: 13
j_gene: TRBJ2-3
d_gene: NA
v_gene: TRBV30
CDR3aa: CAWRGLSTDTQYF
CDR3nt: TGTGCCTGGAGGGGCCTGAGCACAGATACGCAGTATTTT

abundance: NA
len: 16
j_gene: TRBJ2-1
d_gene: TRBD2
v_gene: TRBV7-3
CDR3aa: CASSSTTSGGAGEQFF
CDR3nt: TGTGCCAGCAGCTCCACAACTAGCGGGGGGGCCGGAGAGCAGTTCTTC

abundance: once
len: 13
j_gene: TRBJ2-4
d_gene: TRBD2
v_gene: TRBV7-3
CDR3aa: CASSTIAGGLQYF
CDR3nt: TGTGCCAGCAGCACCATAGCGGGGGGGCTTCAGTACTTC

abundance: NA
len: 11
j_gene: TRBJ2-5
d_gene: NA
v_gene: TRBV29-1
CDR3aa: CSVRPGETQYF
CDR3nt: TGCAGCGTACGGCCGGGGGAGACCCAGTACTTC